A selection of T cell receptor beta chains follows, all from one sample in a study of T cell responses to AZD1222 COVID-19 vaccine. Here immunoSEQ multiplex PCR was the method, and the copy in TCRdb shows in-frame clones only, minus some. The profile shows 150,000 to 200,000 clones, about 91% of them singletons. Specimen: peripheral blood, collected on day 0 of MenACWY control vaccination. Receptors originate from an adult in good health. Each CDR3 is given with its conserved first and last residue. D genes are given only for firm matches. Clone size, where shown, is once, few, many, or a class for clones that have expanded.

abundance	v_gene	j_gene	d_gene	CDR3aa	CDR3nt
once	TRBV29-1	TRBJ2-2	TRBD1	CSVDDRGLDTGELFF	TGCAGCGTTGATGACAGGGGGCTCGACACCGGGGAGCTGTTTTTT
NA	TRBV6-4	TRBJ1-1	NA	CASSGQAFF	TGTGCCAGCAGCGGCCAAGCTTTCTTT
once	TRBV3-1/TRBV3-2	TRBJ1-4	TRBD1	CASSLVPGQGRDEKLFF	TGTGCCAGCAGCCTTGTCCCGGGACAGGGGCGGGATGAAAAACTGTTTTTT
NA	TRBV2	TRBJ1-5	TRBD1	CASRGGQGQPQHF	TGTGCCAGCAGAGGTGGACAGGGCCAGCCCCAGCATTTT
NA	TRBV27	TRBJ1-2	NA	CASSLGNFADGYTF	TGTGCCAGCAGTTTAGGGAACTTCGCCGATGGCTACACCTTC
once	TRBV7-2	TRBJ2-7	TRBD2	CASSLRAGGPTLYEQYF	TGTGCCAGCAGCTTGAGGGCGGGAGGCCCGACCCTCTACGAGCAGTACTTC
NA	TRBV28	TRBJ1-4	NA	CASSPRGPAGEKLFF	TGTGCCAGCAGTCCCCGGGGCCCGGCAGGGGAAAAACTGTTTTTT
NA	TRBV27	TRBJ2-7	NA	CASSFGPIYEQYF	TGTGCCAGCAGTTTCGGTCCGATCTACGAGCAGTACTTC
NA	TRBV5-1	TRBJ2-1	TRBD2	CASSIRDSGRDEQFF	TGCGCCAGCAGCATCCGGGACTCCGGGAGGGATGAGCAGTTCTTC
NA	TRBV5-1	TRBJ1-2	NA	CASSLQLQGGANGYTF	TGCGCCAGCAGCTTGCAACTACAAGGGGGGGCAAATGGCTACACCTTC
NA	TRBV2	TRBJ1-5	TRBD1	CASTEVGQGGQPQHF	TGTGCCAGCACCGAGGTGGGGCAGGGGGGTCAGCCCCAGCATTTT
NA	TRBV18	TRBJ2-5	TRBD2	CASSPTSGLQETQYF	TGTGCCAGCTCACCAACTAGCGGACTACAAGAGACCCAGTACTTC
NA	TRBV3-1/TRBV3-2	TRBJ2-2	TRBD2	CASSQFLAGTGELFF	TGTGCCAGCAGCCAATTTCTAGCGGGAACCGGGGAGCTGTTTTTT
NA	TRBV3-1/TRBV3-2	TRBJ2-1	NA	CASSQACGASYNEQFF	TGTGCCAGCAGCCAAGCTTGCGGGGCCTCCTACAATGAGCAGTTCTTC
NA	TRBV5-1	TRBJ2-7	TRBD2	CASSFWRESTYEQYF	TGCGCCAGCAGCTTCTGGCGGGAGTCGACCTACGAGCAGTACTTC
once	TRBV18	TRBJ1-1	NA	CASSPPGGHTEAFF	TGTGCCAGCTCACCACCAGGGGGTCACACTGAAGCTTTCTTT
NA	TRBV6-1	TRBJ2-7	TRBD2	CASSDGGLAGTYEQYF	TGTGCCAGCAGTGACGGGGGACTAGCGGGAACCTACGAGCAGTACTTC
NA	TRBV3-1/TRBV3-2	TRBJ1-2	NA	CASSFKASGYTF	TGTGCCAGCAGCTTCAAAGCGAGTGGCTACACCTTC
NA	TRBV27	TRBJ2-5	NA	CASSTWGETQYF	TGTGCCAGCAGTACGTGGGGGGAGACCCAGTACTTC
NA	TRBV16	TRBJ2-2	NA	CASSLGTSTGELFF	TGTGCCAGCAGCCTCGGGACCTCCACCGGGGAGCTGTTTTTT
once	TRBV9	TRBJ1-6	NA	CASSVQGNSGSPLHF	TGTGCCAGCAGCGTACAGGGGAATTCGGGATCACCCCTCCACTTT
NA	TRBV12-5	TRBJ2-4	NA	CASGLRSGRGLMEDIQYF	TGTGCTAGTGGTTTAAGGTCAGGGCGTGGATTGATGGAGGACATTCAGTACTTC
NA	TRBV7-8	TRBJ1-2	TRBD1	CASSRSTGGYANYGYTF	TGTGCCAGCAGCCGGTCGACAGGGGGCTATGCTAACTATGGCTACACCTTC
NA	TRBV19	TRBJ2-1	NA	CASSTRYGGGSYNEQFF	TGTGCCAGTAGTACCCGATATGGGGGAGGCTCCTACAATGAGCAGTTCTTC
once	TRBV5-4	TRBJ2-1	NA	CASSLYEGKDEQFF	TGTGCCAGCAGCTTGTACGAGGGGAAGGATGAGCAGTTCTTC
NA	TRBV7-9	TRBJ2-1	TRBD1	CASSLGQGRREQFF	TGTGCCAGCAGCCTGGGACAGGGGCGGCGTGAGCAGTTCTTC
once	TRBV5-1	TRBJ1-2	NA	CASSLTARDGGYTF	TGCGCCAGCAGCTTGACAGCCCGAGACGGGGGCTACACCTTC
NA	TRBV11-2	TRBJ2-6	NA	CASSRTNYVLTF	TGTGCCAGCAGCCGGACAAACTACGTCCTGACTTTC
NA	TRBV2	TRBJ2-7	TRBD1	CASSVGQGTEQYF	TGTGCCAGCAGCGTTGGACAGGGTACCGAGCAGTACTTC
NA	TRBV19	TRBJ1-1	TRBD1	CASSMLDGTGAFF	TGTGCCAGTAGTATGCTTGACGGGACAGGAGCTTTCTTT
NA	TRBV30	TRBJ1-6	NA	CAWNRGTTYNSPLHF	TGTGCCTGGAACCGGGGGACAACCTATAATTCACCCCTCCACTTT
NA	TRBV7-6	TRBJ2-3	NA	CASSVPSTDTQYF	TGTGCCAGCAGCGTGCCTAGCACAGATACGCAGTATTTT
once	TRBV9	TRBJ1-3	NA	CASSVVGASYGGNTIYF	TGTGCCAGCAGCGTAGTTGGGGCCTCCTATGGCGGAAACACCATATATTTT
NA	TRBV19	TRBJ2-1	NA	CASSIGKGIEQFF	TGTGCCAGTAGTATAGGGAAAGGGATTGAGCAGTTCTTC
NA	TRBV13	TRBJ1-5	NA	CASSSSNPAQGNQPQHF	TGTGCCAGCAGTTCGAGTAACCCGGCACAGGGCAATCAGCCCCAGCATTTT
NA	TRBV9	TRBJ2-7	TRBD2	CASSVDLGTSGRDYEQYF	TGTGCCAGCAGCGTAGATCTTGGGACTAGCGGGAGAGACTACGAGCAGTACTTC
NA	TRBV6-5	TRBJ2-1	TRBD2	CASSPRLAGGNEQFF	TGTGCCAGCAGCCCCAGACTAGCGGGAGGTAATGAGCAGTTCTTC
NA	TRBV28	TRBJ1-3	NA	CASSFRGKNTIYF	TGTGCCAGCAGTTTCCGGGGAAAAAACACCATATATTTT
NA	TRBV6-2/TRBV6-3	TRBJ2-2	TRBD2	CASSKREAATGELFF	TGTGCCAGCAGTAAGCGGGAGGCCGCTACCGGGGAGCTGTTTTTT
NA	TRBV6-1	TRBJ1-2	TRBD1	CASSEFGTAYGYTF	TGTGCCAGCAGTGAATTTGGGACAGCTTATGGCTACACCTTC
NA	TRBV6-1	TRBJ1-5	NA	CASSETSHQPQHF	TGTGCCAGCAGTGAAACAAGTCATCAGCCCCAGCATTTT
NA	TRBV6-2/TRBV6-3	TRBJ1-1	NA	CASSSLGQGLALNTEAFF	TGTGCCAGCAGTTCCCTAGGGCAGGGATTGGCCCTGAACACTGAAGCTTTCTTT
NA	TRBV6-5	TRBJ1-5	NA	CASSYSGGGGQPQHF	TGTGCCAGCAGTTACTCTGGGGGAGGTGGTCAGCCCCAGCATTTT